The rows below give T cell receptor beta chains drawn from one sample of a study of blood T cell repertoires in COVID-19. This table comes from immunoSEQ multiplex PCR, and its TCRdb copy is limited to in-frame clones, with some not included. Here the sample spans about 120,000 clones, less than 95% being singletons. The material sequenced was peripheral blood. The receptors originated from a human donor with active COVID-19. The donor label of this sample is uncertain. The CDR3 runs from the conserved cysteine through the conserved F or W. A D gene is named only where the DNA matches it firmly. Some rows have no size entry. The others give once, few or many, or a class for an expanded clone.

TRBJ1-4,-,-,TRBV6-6,CASATNEKLFF,TGTGCCTCCGCAACTAATGAAAAACTGTTTTTT
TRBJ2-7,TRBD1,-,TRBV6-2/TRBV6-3,CASSANAGTGVNEQYF,TGTGCCAGCAGTGCAAACGCCGGGACAGGGGTCAACGAGCAGTACTTC
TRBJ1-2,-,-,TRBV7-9,CASSSTYGYTF,TGTGCCAGCAGCTCGACTTATGGCTACACCTTC
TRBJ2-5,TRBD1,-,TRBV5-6,CASSLWDRGETQYF,TGTGCCAGCAGCCTTTGGGACAGGGGAGAGACCCAGTACTTC
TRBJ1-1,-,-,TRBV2,CASRSGPNTEAFF,TGTGCCAGCAGATCAGGGCCGAACACTGAAGCTTTCTTT
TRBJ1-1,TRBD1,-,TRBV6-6,CASVTGDTEAFF,TGTGCCAGCGTGACAGGGGACACTGAAGCTTTCTTT
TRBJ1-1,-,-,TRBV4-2,CASRQATMNTEAFF,TGTGCCAGCAGACAGGCAACTATGAACACTGAAGCTTTCTTT
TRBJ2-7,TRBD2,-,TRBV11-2,CASSLSGLAGIAYEQYF,TGTGCCAGCAGCTTGTCGGGACTAGCGGGGATCGCCTACGAGCAGTACTTC
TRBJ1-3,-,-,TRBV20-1,CSATYSNTIYF,TGCAGTGCTACGTATAGTAACACCATATATTTT
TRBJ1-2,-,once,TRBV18,CASSPGRNYGHTF,TGTGCCAGCTCACCGGGGCGGAACTATGGCCACACCTTC
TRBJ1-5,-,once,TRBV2,CASSEGGFYRSNQPQHF,TGTGCCAGCAGCGAAGGGGGTTTCTACAGGAGCAATCAGCCCCAGCATTTT
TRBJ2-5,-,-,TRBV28,CASRRDGGETQYF,TGTGCCAGCAGACGGGACGGAGGGGAGACCCAGTACTTC
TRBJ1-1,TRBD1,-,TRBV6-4,CASSVQTGAEAFF,TGTGCCAGCAGCGTCCAAACAGGGGCTGAAGCTTTCTTT
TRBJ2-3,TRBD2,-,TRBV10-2,CATIPLGSGGSTDTQYF,TGCGCCACCATTCCCCTAGGGTCGGGGGGGAGCACAGATACGCAGTATTTT
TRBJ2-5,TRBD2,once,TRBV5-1,CASSMGLGMETQYF,TGCGCCAGCAGCATGGGACTAGGGATGGAGACCCAGTACTTC
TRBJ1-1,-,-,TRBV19,CASSIEGTIINTEAFF,TGTGCCAGTAGTATAGAAGGGACAATCATAAACACTGAAGCTTTCTTT
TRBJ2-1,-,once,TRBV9,CASSVARASPYNEQFF,TGTGCCAGCAGCGTAGCCAGGGCGTCGCCTTACAATGAGCAGTTCTTC
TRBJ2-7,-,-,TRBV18,CASSPLDTLYEQYF,TGTGCCAGCTCACCACTTGACACGCTCTACGAGCAGTACTTC
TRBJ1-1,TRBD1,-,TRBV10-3,CAGLQRQGSEAFF,TGTGCCGGATTACAGCGACAGGGTTCGGAAGCTTTCTTT
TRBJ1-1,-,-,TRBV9,CASSVGGGAGTEAFF,TGTGCCAGCAGCGTCGGGGGAGGGGCTGGGACTGAAGCTTTCTTT
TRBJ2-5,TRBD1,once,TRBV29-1,CSVDRGNQETQYF,TGCAGCGTGGACAGGGGTAACCAAGAGACCCAGTACTTC
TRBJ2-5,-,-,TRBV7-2,CASSLVFARLPPETQYF,TGTGCCAGCAGCTTAGTTTTCGCCAGACTACCCCCAGAGACCCAGTACTTC
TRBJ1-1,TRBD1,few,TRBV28,CASVRQGTAEAFF,TGTGCCAGTGTTAGACAGGGGACCGCTGAAGCTTTCTTT
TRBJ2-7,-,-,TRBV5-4,CASSVDGYEQYF,TGTGCCAGCAGCGTGGACGGCTACGAGCAGTACTTC
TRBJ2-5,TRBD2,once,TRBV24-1,CATSDPSGGETQYF,TGTGCCACCAGTGATCCGAGCGGGGGAGAGACCCAGTACTTC
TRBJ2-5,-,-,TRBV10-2,CASSETYRRYPPVKETQYF,TGCGCCAGCAGTGAGACTTACAGGAGATACCCCCCTGTTAAAGAGACCCAGTACTTC
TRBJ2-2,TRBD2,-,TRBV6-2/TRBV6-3,CASSPSGGRNGELFF,TGTGCCAGCAGTCCCAGCGGGGGTCGCAACGGGGAGCTGTTTTTT
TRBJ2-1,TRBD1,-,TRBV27,CASSGTGGLPEQFF,TGTGCCAGCAGTGGGACAGGCGGACTGCCAGAGCAGTTCTTC
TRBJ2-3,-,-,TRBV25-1,CASSEGIGATDTQYF,TGTGCCAGCAGTGAAGGTATTGGAGCCACAGATACGCAGTATTTT
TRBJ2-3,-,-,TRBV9,CASRPGVSDTQYF,TGTGCCAGCAGGCCGGGGGTAAGCGATACGCAGTATTTT
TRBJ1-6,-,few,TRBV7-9,CASSLADFRGRPYNSPLHF,TGTGCCAGCAGCTTAGCGGATTTTCGGGGGAGGCCCTATAATTCACCCCTCCACTTT
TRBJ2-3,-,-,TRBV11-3,CASSLGGIGQRPSTDTQYF,TGTGCCAGCAGCTTAGGGGGGATTGGACAGCGACCTAGCACAGATACGCAGTATTTT